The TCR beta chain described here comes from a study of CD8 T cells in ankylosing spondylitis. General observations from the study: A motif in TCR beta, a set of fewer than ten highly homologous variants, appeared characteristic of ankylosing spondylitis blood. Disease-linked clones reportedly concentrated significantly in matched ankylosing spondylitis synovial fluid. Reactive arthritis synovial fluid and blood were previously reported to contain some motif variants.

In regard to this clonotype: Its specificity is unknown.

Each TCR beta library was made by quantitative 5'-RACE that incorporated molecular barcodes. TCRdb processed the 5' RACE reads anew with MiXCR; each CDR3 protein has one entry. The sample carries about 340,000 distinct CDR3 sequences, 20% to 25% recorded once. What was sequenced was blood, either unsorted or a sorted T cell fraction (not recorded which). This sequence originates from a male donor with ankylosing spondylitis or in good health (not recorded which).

The DNA for the CDR3 is TGTGCCCAAGGACTAGCGGGTGGGCTGAGCACAGATACGCAGTATTTT. Its translation is CAQGLAGGLSTDTQYF. The chain joins TRBV30 to TRBJ2-3; 11 bases align to TRBD2. The CDR3 consists of 16 residues. Germline assignment: CDR1 GTSNPN and CDR2 SVGIG (reference sequence). V was clipped by 8 bases and J by 0 bases; unmatched bases: 10. The full variable domain, rest sourced from reference TRBV30 and TRBJ2-3, is SQTIHQWPATLVQPVGSPLSLECTVEGTSNPNLYWYRQAAGRGLQLLFYSVGIGQISSEVPQNLSASRPQDRQFILSSKKLLLSDSGFYLCAQGLAGGLSTDTQYFGPGTRLTVL.